The T cell receptor (beta chain) under discussion was sequenced for a study of vaccination effects on CD4 cells after COVID-19 (dated by TCRdb to 2021 to 2024). Concerning the study at large: Participants received two doses of either the BNT162b2 or the mRNA-1273 mRNA SARS-CoV-2 vaccine. Pre-vaccine samples were drawn from two convalescent patients 16 days and one week before the first dose, at 142 and 148 days after COVID-19 diagnosis. The study compared SARS-CoV-2 spike-specific CD4+ TCR repertoires before and after mRNA vaccination in COVID-19 convalescent patients and infection-naive vaccine recipients. The full study included around nine COVID-19 convalescent patients and several SARS-CoV-2-naive healthy vaccine recipients. In the study, cultures from other donors were sequenced using the Oncomine TCR Beta short-read assay on an Illumina iSeq 100.

The CDR3 has 14 amino acids, counting the end cysteine and phenylalanine. The retained sequence is limited to the CDR3, 42 bases, with the frame set at the first base. Per the germline V gene, SGDLS is the CDR1 and YYNGEE is the CDR2. Trimming removed 0 bases from V and 6 bases from J, leaving 11 bases between the germline ends. In the ViraFEST assay, PBMC were stimulated with viral peptide pools, and TCR sequencing was then used to find antigen-specific CD4+ T cell clonotypes based on their expansion. After more than nine days of culture, CD4+ T cells were isolated with the EasySep CD4+ T cell isolation kit. Convalescent patients had PCR-confirmed SARS-CoV-2 infection between March and December 2020, before Alpha, Beta and Delta variants emerged in the United States. A few million PBMC per well were cultured with around 10 ug/ml peptides in IMDM containing approximately 4.7% human AB serum, around 10 IU/ml IL-2 and gentamicin. On days 3 and 7, half of the culture medium was replaced with fresh IL-2-containing medium. Each peptide stimulation condition was cultured in triplicate wells unless otherwise noted. Using Ficoll-Paque Plus gradient centrifugation, PBMC were separated from whole blood and then either used fresh or cryopreserved at -140C. The overlapping peptide pools covered the spike proteins of SARS-CoV-2 and of the common cold coronaviruses HCoV-NL63, HCoV-OC43 and HCoV-229E. The QIAamp micro DNA kit was used to extract genomic DNA from the cultured CD4+ T cells.

Beyond this particular receptor, the publication reports: Marked clonal contraction was observed in both infection-induced and vaccine-induced clones at late post-vaccination timepoints, consistent with waning T cell responses. Limitations of the study were the small number of convalescent patients and the absence of early post-infection timepoints. Among convalescent patients, the spike-reactive repertoire after vaccination was made up mainly of new vaccine-induced clones that were largely distinct from the clones induced by infection.

To prepare the library, the immunoSEQ multiplex PCR assay was applied. TCR beta CDR3 sequencing was performed on DNA from the cultured, isolated CD4+ T cells. The paper's data handling went like this. The analysis removed non-productive TCR sequences, trimmed reads to the CDR3 region, and retained only CDR3s that were 7 or more amino acids long. The MANAFEST web app was used to identify antigen-specific clonotypes by comparing expansion in peptide wells with expansion in reference cultures. To count as positive, a clone had to show expansion at FDR<0.05 compared with the reference and with all other wells, an odds ratio above 5, and a frequency above 0.1% in two replicate wells. Clonotypes significantly expanded in SARS-CoV-2 spike wells and in at least one common cold coronavirus spike condition were defined as cross-reactive. Using the stringdist R package, CDR3 similarity was measured by Levenshtein distance, and unrooted trees were constructed with ape in R 3.6.1. Imported from immuneACCESS, the table was reduced by TCRdb to in-frame sequences with V and J called. These copies leave out some clones; in studies compared against another copy, an unresolved V gene accounts for under half, and the cause of the remainder is not known. V, J and clone size are taken as reported in that table, and D and trimming were inferred from the DNA itself. The sample table holds roughly 27,000 clones, of which 60% to 80% were seen once. The leading ten clones occupy roughly a fifth of the sample.

In the case of this clone: Its antigen is unknown. Base qualities are not at hand, and no much larger clone is one base apart.

The TCR was taken from a human donor who had a prior SARS-CoV-2 infection. The rearranged segments are TRBV9 and TRBJ2-3, and TRBD2 may be the D gene, going by 7 matching bases. Sequencing was performed on CD4+ T cells from PBMCs cultured with HCoV-NL63 spike peptides, taken before COVID-19 vaccination. Explained via the paper, the cell subset or site label denotes: HCoV-NL63 spike overlapping peptide pool stimulation. The nucleotide sequence reads TGTGCCAGCAGCGTAGCGGGGGGCGGGGATACGCAGTATTTT. Protein translation: CASSVAGGGDTQYF.